This TCR beta chain was observed in a study of a mutant IDH1 vaccine in newly diagnosed glioma. For the study at large: Patients received eight vaccinations in weeks 1, 3, 5, 7, 11, 15, 19, 23.

Notes on the study in general: Detectable vaccine-induced immune responses arose in 80% to 95% of patients.

Time point here: week 11, during vaccination. It was 300 ug of mutant IDH1 20-mer peptide that made up each vaccine dose, given with topical imiquimod. This table comes from immunoSEQ multiplex PCR, and its TCRdb copy is limited to in-frame clones, with some not included. The sample lists 31,000 or so clones; about 73% were seen once. With respect to this clone: Its specificity is unknown.

The CDR3 totals 13 residues. The V end lost 2 bases, the J end lost 3 bases, and 8 bases lay between the germline ends. Looked up from germline, CDR1 is SGHTA and CDR2 is FQGNSA. This TCR was sampled from a man aged 25 to 40 with glioma. The rearrangement uses TRBV7-2 and TRBJ2-7; D is ambiguous. Sequences were derived from PBMCs, sampled from a glioma patient whose treatment included an IDH1 peptide vaccine. CDR3 sequence (DNA): TGTGCCAGCAGCTTAACCCTTGACTACGAGCAGTACTTC. The encoded protein is CASSLTLDYEQYF.